This TCR beta chain appears in the sequencing data of a study of beta chain features in type 1 diabetes. Study findings and constraints: Significant though moderate, a shortening of TCRB CDR3s appeared in all four CD4+ subsets of Type 1 diabetes patients. Shorter templates might be favored by PCR, and equally so in patients and in controls.

Per germline, CDR1 SQVTM and CDR2 ANQGSEA. V was cut by 4 bases and J by 6 bases, with 12 bases left in between. This CDR3 spans 12 amino acids. Sorting of CD4+ naive, central memory, regulatory and stem cell-like memory cells was performed via CD45RO/CCR7/CD25/CD127/CD95/CD27. In its sample, this clone was seen a few times. Its antigen is not identified. Investigators reverse transcribed all isolated RNA, so they sequenced expressed TCRB transcripts. Method: immunoSEQ multiplex PCR; TCRdb's copy keeps in-frame clones and lacks some. The sample consists of around 260,000 clones, roughly 20% of them appearing once.

The receptor was derived from a woman aged 40 to 50 with type 1 diabetes. This chain uses TRBV29-1 with TRBJ1-2, with a possible D match to TRBD1 (6 bases). The material sequenced was naive CD4+ T cells from blood. Here the CDR3 reads CSVGRHRDGYTF. The CDR3 DNA reads as TGCAGCGTTGGTAGGCACAGGGATGGCTACACCTTC.